This TCR beta chain was sequenced for a study of T cell responses to AZD1222 COVID-19 vaccine. On the study more broadly: Pooling was applied to second doses at about 4 or about 12 weeks.

The study's findings and limits: In all cases, repertoires were sampled only after the peak T cell response. There were mostly white British donors and more females than males, and clonal diversity was possibly underestimated.

With regard to this clone: Its antigen is not known.

Clones were read by immunoSEQ multiplex PCR, and TCRdb kept only the in-frame ones, dropping some. The sample shows 120,000 or so clones, about 90% of them seen only once. Germline CDR1 is GTSNPN and CDR2 is SVGIG (reference sequence). The CDR3 contains 12 residues. Trimming took off 2 bases at V and 4 bases at J, with 8 bases between the two ends. The clonotype originates from an adult in good health. V and J are TRBV30 and TRBJ1-1, with D possibly matching TRBD1 (6 bases). This material consisted of peripheral blood, taken on day 0 of AZD1222 vaccination. The CDR3 DNA is TGTGCCTGGAGTCGAGGGGGCACTGAAGCTTTCTTT. Translation gives CAWSRGGTEAFF.